This is a list of T cell receptor beta chains from one sample in a study of T cells in localized non-small cell lung cancer. Clones were read by immunoSEQ multiplex PCR, and TCRdb kept only the in-frame ones, dropping some. Among about 1,800 clones, more than 35% were seen once, and the ten largest hold less than 15%. The material sequenced was lung tumor tissue, taken before any cancer treatment. The origin of the receptors is a male donor aged 60 or over with stage II lung adenocarcinoma. Each CDR3 is given with its conserved first and last residue.

TRBV18	TRBJ1-6	CASSPSGASNSPLHF
TRBV18	TRBJ2-1	CASSPIRTGGNEQFF
TRBV25-1	TRBJ2-2	CASSGNTGELFF
TRBV30	TRBJ2-5	CAWTRTGVTETQYF
TRBV19	TRBJ2-5	CASSRRGGSQETQYF
TRBV28	TRBJ1-2	CASSFLGEGYTF
TRBV6-8	TRBJ1-3	CASSPRDRVPGNTIYF
TRBV19	TRBJ1-1	CASKGEAWSTEAFF
TRBV12-5	TRBJ2-3	CASGLGQNTDTQYF
TRBV29-1	TRBJ1-2	CSVEDLGQIYGYTF
TRBV19	TRBJ2-2	CASGRNTGELFF
TRBV6-8	TRBJ2-7	CASSSGTGTISEQYF
TRBV11-3	TRBJ1-4	CASRIGSTNEKLFF
TRBV1	TRBJ2-7	CASSQDILYGGLYEQYF
TRBV19	TRBJ2-1	CASSLKTGTGNNEQFF
TRBV7-6	TRBJ2-7	CASSPLSDSYEQYF
TRBV6-8	TRBJ1-1	CASSYPAMGTEAFF
TRBV11-3	TRBJ1-6	CASSKDMTDSPLHF
TRBV19	TRBJ2-7	CASSIVGPSYEQYF
TRBV15	TRBJ1-4	CATSRRTPGSEKLFF
TRBV7-5	TRBJ2-3	CASSFRVLAGGTDTQYF
TRBV6-8	TRBJ1-1	CASRRRGGHTEAFF
TRBV10-2	TRBJ1-1	CASSGLTNTEAFF
TRBV11-3	TRBJ2-1	CASSSSGSFLNEQFF
TRBV19	TRBJ1-4	CASSRQLNEKLFF
TRBV28	TRBJ1-3	CASRTGGSGNTIYF
TRBV6-8	TRBJ1-2	CAIGQGASGYGYTF
TRBV6-8	TRBJ2-7	CASSYSVRASSYEQYF
TRBV30	TRBJ2-5	CAWSANSGEGETQYF
TRBV14	TRBJ1-2	CASSQDRGYGYTF
TRBV6-8	TRBJ2-7	CASSYSGWGVGEQYF
TRBV5-1	TRBJ1-3	CASSPGSSGNTIYF
TRBV6-8	TRBJ1-2	CASSAGLFYGYTF
TRBV9	TRBJ1-2	CASSSFTLGTDGYTF
TRBV19	TRBJ1-2	CASNPQGIGANYGYTF
TRBV9	TRBJ1-2	CASSLGATYGYTF
TRBV9	TRBJ2-7	CASSASGSLGYEQYF
TRBV14	TRBJ1-1	CASSQYGTIAFF
TRBV9	TRBJ1-3	CASSASTSGNTIYF
TRBV25-1	TRBJ1-1	CASSREGSGTEAFF
TRBV5-1	TRBJ1-4	CASSLGRPNEKLFF
TRBV11-3	TRBJ1-6	CASSFGQGALAPLHF
TRBV28	TRBJ2-3	CASSAPTSGRKDTQYF
TRBV18	TRBJ2-3	CASSPREDTQYF
TRBV9	TRBJ2-1	CASSVGDSYNEQFF